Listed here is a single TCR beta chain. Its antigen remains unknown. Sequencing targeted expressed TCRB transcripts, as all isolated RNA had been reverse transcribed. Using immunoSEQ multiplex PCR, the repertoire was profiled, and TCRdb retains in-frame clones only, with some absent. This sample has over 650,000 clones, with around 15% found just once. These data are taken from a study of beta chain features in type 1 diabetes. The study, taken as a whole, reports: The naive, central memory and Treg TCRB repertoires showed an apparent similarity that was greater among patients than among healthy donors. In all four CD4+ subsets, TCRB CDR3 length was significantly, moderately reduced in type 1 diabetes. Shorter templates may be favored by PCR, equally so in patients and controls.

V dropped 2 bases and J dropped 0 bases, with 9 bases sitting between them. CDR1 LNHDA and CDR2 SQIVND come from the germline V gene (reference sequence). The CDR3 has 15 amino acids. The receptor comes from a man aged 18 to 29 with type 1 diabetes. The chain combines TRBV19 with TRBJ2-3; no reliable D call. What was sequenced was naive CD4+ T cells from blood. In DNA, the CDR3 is TGTGCCAGTAGTATAACTTCCCCTAGCACAGATACGCAGTATTTT. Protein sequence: CASSITSPSTDTQYF.